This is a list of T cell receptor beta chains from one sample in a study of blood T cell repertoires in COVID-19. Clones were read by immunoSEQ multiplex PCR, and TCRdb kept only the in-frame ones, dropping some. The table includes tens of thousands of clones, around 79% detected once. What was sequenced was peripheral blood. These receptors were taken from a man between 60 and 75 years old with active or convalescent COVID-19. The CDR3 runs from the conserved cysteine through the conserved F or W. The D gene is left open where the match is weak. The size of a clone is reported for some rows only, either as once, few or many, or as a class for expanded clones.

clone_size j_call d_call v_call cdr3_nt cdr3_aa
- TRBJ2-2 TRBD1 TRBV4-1 TGCGCCAGCGACAGGGGATCCGGGGAGCTGTTTTTT CASDRGSGELFF
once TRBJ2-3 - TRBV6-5 TGTGCCAGCAGTTACACAGGGGGGGGGCCGTCAGATACGCAGTATTTT CASSYTGGGPSDTQYF
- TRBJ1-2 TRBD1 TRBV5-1 TGCGCCAGCAGCACCGGGACAGCCGCCTATGGCTACACCTTC CASSTGTAAYGYTF
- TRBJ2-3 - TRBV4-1 TGCGCCAGCAGCCATCCCGCTCTGAGGGTGGATACGCAGTATTTT CASSHPALRVDTQYF
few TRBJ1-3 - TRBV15 TGTGCCACCAGCAGGACAGGCTCTGGAAACACCATATATTTT CATSRTGSGNTIYF
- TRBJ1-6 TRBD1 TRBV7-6 TGTGCCAGCAGCGGCGGACAGGGGTTTAATTCACCCCTCCACTTT CASSGGQGFNSPLHF
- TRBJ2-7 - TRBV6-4 TGTGCCAGCATTGTCAGGGAGCGGGCCTCCTACGAGCAGTACTTC CASIVRERASYEQYF
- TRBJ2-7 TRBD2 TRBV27 TGTGCCAGCAGTTTATACAGCGGGGGGACCTACGAGCAGTACTTC CASSLYSGGTYEQYF
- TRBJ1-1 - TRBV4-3 TGCGCCAGCAGCCCGAGGGTGTGGAACACTGAAGCTTTCTTT CASSPRVWNTEAFF
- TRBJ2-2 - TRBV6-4 TGTGCCAGCAGCCCAGGGTTCGGCTACGGGGAGCTGTTTTTT CASSPGFGYGELFF
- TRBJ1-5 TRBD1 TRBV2 TGTGCCAGCAGCAAAACAGGGGGGAATCAGCCCCAGCATTTT CASSKTGGNQPQHF
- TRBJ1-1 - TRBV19 TGTGCCAGTAGTATGGTAGGGGGGGACACTGAAGCTTTCTTT CASSMVGGDTEAFF
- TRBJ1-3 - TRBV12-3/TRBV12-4 TGTGCCAGCAGTTCCCTGTCTGGAAACACCATATATTTT CASSSLSGNTIYF
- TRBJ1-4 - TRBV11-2 TGTGCCAGCAGCCCCCCCCGACAGTCACGGGAAAAACTGTTTTTT CASSPPRQSREKLFF
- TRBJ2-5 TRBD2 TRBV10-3 TGTGCCAGCAGGCTAGCGGGGGGGCTAGGGGGAGAGACCCAGTACTTC CASRLAGGLGGETQYF
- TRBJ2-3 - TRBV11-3 TGTGCCAGCAGCTTATCCGGGGACACAGATACGCAGTATTTT CASSLSGDTDTQYF
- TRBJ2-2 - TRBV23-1 TGCGCCAGCAGTCCCTCTGGGCCGAACACCGGGGAGCTGTTTTTT CASSPSGPNTGELFF
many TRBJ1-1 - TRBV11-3 TGTGCCAGCAGCCTCCAGTGGAACACTGAAGCTTTCTTT CASSLQWNTEAFF
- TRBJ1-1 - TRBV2 TGTGCCAGCAGGGGGGATGGGAGGGCCCCAGGTGAAGCTTTCTTT CASRGDGRAPGEAFF
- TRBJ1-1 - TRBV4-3 TGCGCCAGCAGCCAAGATAGTAATGCCAGGGGCGATTTGAACACTGAAGCTTTCTTT CASSQDSNARGDLNTEAFF
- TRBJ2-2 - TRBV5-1 TGCGCCAGCAGCTATACGCCAGACAGGTTCTCCGGGGAGCTGTTTTTT CASSYTPDRFSGELFF
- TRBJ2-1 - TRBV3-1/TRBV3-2 TGTGCCAGCAGCCGCGAAGGAGGCGGTGAGCAGTTCTTC CASSREGGGEQFF
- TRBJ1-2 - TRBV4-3 TGCGCCAGCAGCCAAGTGGCGACAGACAACTATGGCTACACCTTC CASSQVATDNYGYTF
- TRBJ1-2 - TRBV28 TGTGCCAGCAGTTTGGGTGGGGCCGGCTACACCTTC CASSLGGAGYTF
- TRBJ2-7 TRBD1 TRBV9 TGTGCCAGCAGCGTAGGCGGACAGGGGAATCACGAGCAGTACTTC CASSVGGQGNHEQYF
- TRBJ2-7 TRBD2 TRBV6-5 TGTGCCAGCAGTCAGCGGGGGAACTACGAGCAGTACTTC CASSQRGNYEQYF
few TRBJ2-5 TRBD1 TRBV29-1 TGCAGCGTTGCCGGGACAGGGCTTTCTGTGGCCCAGTACTTC CSVAGTGLSVAQYF
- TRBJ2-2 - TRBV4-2 TGTGCCAGCAGCCAAGTTCAGGTGCACACCGGGGAGCTGTTTTTT CASSQVQVHTGELFF
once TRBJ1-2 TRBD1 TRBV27 TGTGCCAGCAGTAACCTGACAGGGGGAACGTACTATGGCTACACCTTC CASSNLTGGTYYGYTF
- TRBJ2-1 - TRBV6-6 TGTGCCAGCAGTCCTGACAGCAATGAGCAGTTCTTC CASSPDSNEQFF